This TCR beta chain stems from a study of T cell changes during pregnancy in multiple sclerosis. Germline lookup yields CDR1 SGHRS and CDR2 YFSETQ. The CDR3 is made up of 15 amino acids. Trimming removed 0 bases from V and 4 bases from J; junction bases left unmatched: 2. Sequencing was performed with immunoSEQ multiplex PCR; in TCRdb, only in-frame clones are kept and a portion is missing. The data show over 85,000 clones, around 93% seen once. The material was peripheral blood, obtained in the first trimester of pregnancy. The TCR was taken from a female donor in good health, enrolled as a control in a pregnancy study. V gene TRBV5-1 combines with J gene TRBJ2-3; 10 bases line up with TRBD2. The CDR3 DNA follows: TGCGCCAGCAGCTTGGCTAGCGGGGGTGCAGATACGCAGTATTTT. Residues: CASSLASGGADTQYF.